These 5 T cell receptor beta chains came from one sample sequenced in a study of CD8+ T cells in alopecia areata. Treatment given: oral pan-JAK inhibitor, 5-10 mg twice daily. Investigators isolated RNA and reverse transcribed it into cDNA to act as the sequencing template. Generated by immunoSEQ multiplex PCR, the TCRdb table keeps only in-frame clones and is missing some. The table lists 150,000 to 200,000 clones, just under 65% of them singletons. Sequenced here: CD4+ T cells sorted from blood, sampled between weeks 49 and 50, from a patient treated with tofacitinib. These receptors were obtained from a human donor with alopecia areata.

The V gene is TRBV4-3, the J gene TRBJ2-5; possible D gene TRBD2, 7 bases. V dropped 1 base and J dropped 4 bases, with 13 bases sitting between them. Germline loops: CDR1 LGHNA, CDR2 YSLEER. There are 15 residues in the CDR3. As DNA, the CDR3 is TGCGCCAGCAGCCAAGGTGGGGGGGCCGTAGAGACCCAGTACTTC. Translation: CASSQGGGAVETQYF.

This clone appeared a few times. J is TRBJ2-6 and V is TRBV7-2; 8 bases line up with TRBD1. CDR1 is SGHTA and CDR2 is FQGNSA in the germline V gene. The CDR3 has 17 residues. V lost 5 bases, J lost 0 bases, and 6 bases stayed unmatched. CDR3 nucleotides: TGTGCCAGCAGCCCTGGACAGGGCGGCTCTGGGGCCAACGTCCTGACTTTC. It is translated as CASSPGQGGSGANVLTF.

Points on this clone: The junction shows a germline mismatch at one end, possibly a read error. The chain combines TRBV30 with TRBJ1-2; D gene ambiguous. The CDR3 is 15 residues long. Germline loops: CDR1 GTSNPN, CDR2 SVGIG (reference sequence). CDR3 region: CAWSLNGPANSGYTF. CDR3 in DNA: TGTGCCTGGAGCCTCAACGGACCTGCGAACTCTGGCTACACCTTC. Full variable domain (outside the CDR3, taken from reference TRBV30 and TRBJ1-2): SQTIHQWPATLVQPVGSPLSLECTVEGTSNPNLYWYRQAAGRGLQLLFYSVGIGQISSEVPQNLSASRPQDRQFILSSKKLLLSDSGFYLCAWSLNGPANSGYTFGSGTRLTVV.

The chain's CDR3 is CASSPGSYQETQYF. CDR3 sequence (DNA): TGCGCCTCCAGCCCGGGCAGCTACCAAGAGACCCAGTACTTC. The genes are TRBV5-1 and TRBJ2-5; D ambiguous. The CDR3 covers 14 residues. CDR1 is SGHRS and CDR2 is YFSETQ in the germline V gene. Trimming took 10 bases from V and 0 from J, leaving 16 bases between them.

The chain uses TRBV7-8 and TRBJ2-5; 9 positions agree with TRBD1. V lost 3 bases and J lost 4; bases outside the gene matches: 12. This CDR3 has 17 residues. Germline CDR1 and CDR2: SGHVS and FQNEAQ. CDR3 DNA sequence: TGTGCCAGCAGCTTTGTGAGCGGGACAGGGAATCGAGAGACCCAGTACTTC. It specifies CASSFVSGTGNRETQYF.